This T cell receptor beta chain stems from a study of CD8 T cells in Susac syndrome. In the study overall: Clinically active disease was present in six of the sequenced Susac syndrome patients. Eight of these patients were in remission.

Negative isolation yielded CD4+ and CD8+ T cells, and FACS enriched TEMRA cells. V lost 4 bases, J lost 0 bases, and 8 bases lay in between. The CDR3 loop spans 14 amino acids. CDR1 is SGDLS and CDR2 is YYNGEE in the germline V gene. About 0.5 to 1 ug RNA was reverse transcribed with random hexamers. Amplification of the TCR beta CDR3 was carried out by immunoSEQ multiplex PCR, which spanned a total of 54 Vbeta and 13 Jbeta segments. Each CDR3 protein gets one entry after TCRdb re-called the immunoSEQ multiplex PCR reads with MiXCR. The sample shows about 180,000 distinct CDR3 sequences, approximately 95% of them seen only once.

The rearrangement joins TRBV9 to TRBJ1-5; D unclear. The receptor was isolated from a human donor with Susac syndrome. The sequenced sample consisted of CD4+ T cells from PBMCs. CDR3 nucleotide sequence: TGTGCCAGCAGCTTAGACCATAGCAATCAGCCCCAGCATTTT. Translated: CASSLDHSNQPQHF.